Shown below are 25 T cell receptor delta chains from a single sample sequenced in a study of gamma-delta chains in newborns, infants, children. TCRdb fed the reads to CATT. The table has 7,000 to 9,500 delta-chain clones, 20% to 25% seen once. The material sequenced was blood. These receptors were obtained from a child who was a newborn, infant or young child, either healthy, febrile or measles-vaccinated (not recorded which).

Worth noting for this clone: Distinct nucleotide sequences in the sample also encode this CDR3. The chain employs TRDV2 and TRDJ1; 10 nucleotides line up with TRDD3. CDR1 is GEAIGNYY, CDR2 EKD, per germline. V lost 3 bases to trimming and J lost 2 bases; unmatched junction nucleotides: 11. This CDR3 is built from 17 residues. The CDR3: CACDPVGLLGDTDKLIF. The CDR3 coding sequence is TGTGCCTGTGACCCCGTGGGGTTACTGGGGGATACCGATAAACTCATCTTT.

A word on this clone: This sample also contains other DNA sequences that code for the same CDR3. The rearrangement joins TRDV2 to TRDJ1, with D tentatively TRDD3 (6 bases). V was pared by 1 base and J by 0 bases, with 14 bases between. This CDR3 is 16 amino acids long. Germline V gene data show CDR1 as GEAIGNYY and CDR2 as EKD. The DNA of the CDR3 is TGTGCCTGTGACACACTCCTGGGGCAATACACCGATAAACTCATCTTT. Translating gives CACDTLLGQYTDKLIF.

The chain combines TRDV2 with TRDJ1; D might be TRDD3 (6 bases). Trimming shortened V by 2 bases and J by 0 bases, and 18 bases separated the two germline ends. Germline lookup yields CDR1 GEAIGNYY and CDR2 EKD. This CDR3 contains 17 residues. The chain's CDR3 is CACDSRGDLGYTDKLIF. CDR3 in DNA: TGTGCCTGTGACAGCAGGGGGGACCTAGGTTACACCGATAAACTCATCTTT.

The rearrangement joins TRDV2 to TRDJ1; TRDD3 matches 7 bases. The germline CDR1 and CDR2 sequences are GEAIGNYY and EKD. J lost 3 bases, V lost 0 bases, and 3 bases had no gene match. The CDR3 has 14 residues. The CDR3 coding sequence is TGTGCCTGTGACACCTTGGGGGGATCCGATAAACTCATCTTT. Encoded protein: CACDTLGGSDKLIF.

This clone appeared a few times. The chain combines TRDV2 with TRDJ1; the D gene is possibly TRDD3 (6 bases). The germline gives CDR1 GEAIGNYY, CDR2 EKD. The CDR3 consists of 15 residues. Trimming left V 0 bases short and J 3 bases short, with 13 bases between. The CDR3 loop reads CACDTAGEPADKLIF. The CDR3 DNA reads TGTGCCTGTGACACCGCGGGGGAACCTGCCGATAAACTCATCTTT.

This clone was detected a few times. At one of its ends the junction is not consistent with the germline gene, which may arise from a read error. This chain connects TRDV2 to TRDJ1, with D possibly matching TRDD3 (6 bases). Germline values: CDR1 GEAIGNYY, CDR2 EKD. This CDR3 region has 17 residues. Here the CDR3 reads CARDSVMGVEYTDKLIF. CDR3 nucleotides: TGTGCCCGTGACTCTGTTATGGGGGTAGAGTACACCGATAAACTCATCTTT.

This clone turned up a few times. V gene TRDV3 combines with J gene TRDJ1; 11 nucleotides line up with TRDD3. V shed 2 bases, J shed 1 base, and the junction held 9 bases outside the gene matches. The CDR3 extends over 16 amino acids. Germline CDR1 and CDR2: TVYSNPD and GDNSRS (reference sequence). This chain's CDR3 is CAFPSGGYIRTDKLIF. The DNA of the CDR3 is TGTGCCTTTCCTTCTGGGGGATACATTCGCACCGATAAACTCATCTTT.

In its sample, this clone was seen a few times. Given a far larger clone just one base away, this is likely a sequencing read error. The same CDR3 can be traced to other DNA sequences in this sample. The chain uses TRDV2 and TRDJ2; 8 nucleotides align to TRDD2. The germline V gene encodes CDR1 GEAIGNYY and CDR2 EKD. This CDR3 contains 23 residues. After removal of 4 bases from V and 3 bases from J, the junction contained 30 bases not matched to a gene. CDR3 loop: CACDPLPTAAGDDTPTMTAQLFF. Here the CDR3 DNA reads TGTGCCTGTGATCCACTTCCTACGGCTGCTGGGGACGACACGCCGACGATGACAGCACAACTCTTCTTT.

The chain employs TRDV2 and TRDJ1; 10 bases fit TRDD3. The CDR3 is 15 amino acids. J gave up 11 bases and V 0 bases, and 11 bases lay outside the gene matches. Germline-derived CDR1 and CDR2 are GEAIGNYY and EKD. CDR3 amino acids: CACDTVGSLGDGLIF. In DNA form, the CDR3 reads TGTGCCTGTGACACCGTTGGGTCACTGGGGGATGGGCTCATCTTT.

The CDR3 reads CACDTVEGSYRLGDLSTDKLIF. The CDR3 DNA follows: TGTGCCTGTGACACCGTGGAAGGTTCCTACAGACTGGGGGATCTTTCCACCGATAAACTCATCTTT. The chain has TRDV2 and TRDJ1, with TRDD3 matching 10 bases. The ends lost 0 bases at V and 1 base at J; junction bases unmatched: 22. Germline V CDR1 and CDR2: GEAIGNYY, EKD. The CDR3 sequence is 22 residues long.

As for this clone: At one end, the junction sequence differs from germline, possibly due to a read error. V and J are TRDV2 and TRDJ3; the match to TRDD3 covers 10 bases. The CDR3 consists of 20 residues. The germline gives CDR1 GEAIGNYY, CDR2 EKD. The CDR3 DNA sequence: TGTGCCTGTGACAAGGTACTGGGGGATCCCAGCTCCTGGGACACCCGACAGACGTTTTTC. Translated, it gives CACDKVLGDPSSWDTRQTFF.

V gene TRDV2 combines with J gene TRDJ1; TRDD3 matches at 7 bases. V lost 0 bases to trimming and J lost 1 base; unmatched junction nucleotides: 16. The CDR3 is 19 residues long. Germline V CDR1 and CDR2: GEAIGNYY, EKD. CDR3 residues: CACDTLTTTGDSLTDKLIF. CDR3 nucleotides: TGTGCCTGTGACACCCTCACTACGACTGGGGATTCCCTCACCGATAAACTCATCTTT.

This clone was detected only a few times. V and J are TRDV2 and TRDJ3; TRDD3 matches at 9 bases. CDR1 is GEAIGNYY, CDR2 EKD, per germline. V shed 1 base, J shed 2 bases, and the junction held 17 bases outside the gene matches. There are 22 residues in the CDR3. In DNA form, the CDR3 reads TGTGCCTGTGACACTCCCAGTACTGGGGGACAAACCCATACCTGGGACACCCGACAGATGTTTTTC. Translation: CACDTPSTGGQTHTWDTRQMFF.

Comments on this clone: Other DNA sequences of this sample code for an identical CDR3. CDR3 region: CACDRWGVTDKLIF. Here the CDR3 DNA reads TGTGCCTGTGACCGGTGGGGGGTGACCGATAAACTCATCTTT. The rearrangement uses TRDV2 and TRDJ1; perhaps TRDD3 as D (6 bases). This CDR3 is built from 14 residues. Per germline, CDR1 GEAIGNYY and CDR2 EKD. Trimming stripped 3 bases from V and 2 bases from J, with 12 bases between.

The chain carries TRDV2 and TRDJ1; D might be TRDD3 (6 bases). Germline loops: CDR1 GEAIGNYY, CDR2 EKD. This CDR3 region has 20 residues. V lost 0 bases to trimming and J lost 0 bases, with 25 bases between them. In nucleotides, the CDR3 is TGTGCCTGTGACACCGTACTGGGACATGCCGCCTCGAAGTACACCGATAAACTCATCTTT. Its translation: CACDTVLGHAASKYTDKLIF.

By share, this clone ranks as medium-sized. V and J are TRDV2 and TRDJ3; perhaps TRDD3 as D (6 bases). The CDR3 covers 21 residues. V lost 2 bases to trimming and J lost 0 bases, with 22 bases between them. In germline, CDR1 is GEAIGNYY, CDR2 EKD. The CDR3 DNA follows: TGTGCCTGTGACAGCGTTGACTTTAAGCGGGGGAGCTCCTGGGACACCCGACAGATGTTTTTC. The encoded protein is CACDSVDFKRGSSWDTRQMFF.

The rearrangement joins TRDV2 to TRDJ1; TRDD3 aligns across 12 bases. This CDR3 has 21 amino acids. Germline CDR1 GEAIGNYY, CDR2 EKD. V lost 0 bases to trimming and J lost 3 bases; unmatched junction nucleotides: 19. The CDR3 is CACDTLLIPSTGGYKADKLIF. The CDR3 DNA reads TGTGCCTGTGACACCCTGTTAATTCCAAGTACTGGGGGATACAAGGCCGATAAACTCATCTTT.

This rearrangement joins TRDV2 to TRDJ3; 11 nucleotides match TRDD3. CDR1 and CDR2 from the germline V gene are GEAIGNYY and EKD. The CDR3 spans 21 residues. Trimming at V came to 3 bases and at J to 0 bases, leaving 12 bases not matched to a gene. CDR3 DNA: TGTGCCTGTGACGCCGCGATGGGGGATACGCGCGCCTCCTGGGACACCCGACAGATGTTTTTC. This encodes CACDAAMGDTRASWDTRQMFF.

Comment on this clone: A junction boundary mismatches the germline segment, possibly from a read error. The chain employs TRDV2 and TRDJ1, with D perhaps TRDD3 (6 bases). Germline lookup yields CDR1 GEAIGNYY and CDR2 EKD. This CDR3 is 19 amino acids long. The chain's CDR3 is CACGGWGDAQGGRTDKIIF. Here the CDR3 DNA reads TGTGCCTGCGGCGGGTGGGGGGACGCCCAGGGGGGACGCACCGATAAAATCATCTTT.

By sample share, this clone is medium-sized. The same CDR3 can be traced to other DNA sequences in this sample. The rearrangement links TRDV2 to TRDJ1; 12 positions match TRDD3. The V gene end was trimmed by 2 bases and the J gene end by 0 bases; junction bases not matched to a gene: 15. This CDR3 region has 20 residues. CDR1 and CDR2 from the germline V gene are GEAIGNYY and EKD. The CDR3 DNA reads TGTGCCTGTGACAGACTGGGGGATACTACGCAAATCCCATACACCGATAAACTCATCTTT. Its translation: CACDRLGDTTQIPYTDKLIF.

This clone was seen more than once but under ten times. Other DNA sequences in the sample encode the same CDR3. The chain is built from TRDV2 and TRDJ1, with D possibly TRDD3 on 5 matching bases. Germline CDR1 is GEAIGNYY and CDR2 is EKD. This CDR3 spans 15 amino acids. V was trimmed by 0 bases and J by 0 bases, leaving 10 bases between them. The CDR3 nucleotides are TGTGCCTGTGACACCGTGGGGCGGAACACCGATAAACTCATCTTT. As protein: CACDTVGRNTDKLIF.

This clone is medium-sized in the sample. The J gene is TRDJ1, the V gene TRDV1; 8 bases are shared with TRDD3. The CDR3 is 22 amino acids. After removal of 0 bases from V and 0 bases from J, the junction contained 21 bases not matched to a gene. The V gene's germline CDR1 is TSWWSYY and CDR2 QGS. The CDR3, as DNA: TGTGCTCTTGGGGAACTCGCCCCTTCCCGGTACTGGGGGCTACCGTACACCGATAAACTCATCTTT. Translation: CALGELAPSRYWGLPYTDKLIF.

V gene TRDV2 combines with J gene TRDJ1; TRDD3 matches at 11 bases. CDR3 length: 21 amino acids. The junction had 20 bases not matched to a gene; V was cut back by 2 bases and J by 1 base. CDR1 and CDR2 (germline): GEAIGNYY, EKD. The CDR3 coding sequence is TGTGCCTGTGACAGTGTTCCTACGAGCCTACTGGGGGATAGGTTCACCGATAAACTCATCTTT. Translation: CACDSVPTSLLGDRFTDKLIF.

CDR3 protein: CACDTVLPSVLGDTRRPCTDKLIF. The CDR3 region has the DNA TGTGCCTGTGACACCGTCCTTCCGTCAGTACTGGGGGATACAAGACGTCCGTGCACCGATAAACTCATCTTT. The chain employs TRDV2 and TRDJ1; 12 nucleotides line up with TRDD3. The CDR3 is 24 residues long. V was pared by 0 bases and J by 1 base, with 26 bases of the junction left unmatched. CDR1 is GEAIGNYY, CDR2 EKD, per germline.

As for this clone: This could be a read error, since a much larger clone is one nucleotide away. This chain uses TRDV2 with TRDJ1; the match to TRDD3 covers 13 bases. CDR1 and CDR2 from the germline V gene are GEAIGNYY and EKD. With V trimmed by 3 bases and J by 0 bases, 18 bases remained unmatched. The CDR3 extends over 21 amino acids. CDR3 region: CACDELLGDTGVEFYTDKLIF. In DNA, the CDR3 is TGTGCCTGTGACGAGTTACTGGGGGATACGGGAGTCGAATTCTACACCGATAAACTCATCTTT.